Following are 17 T cell receptor beta chains from one sample sequenced in a study of sequential checkpoint blockade in melanoma. Repertoires were generated with immunoSEQ multiplex PCR, while TCRdb's copy carries only in-frame clones and drops some. The sample contains over 15,000 clones, roughly three quarters of which appear only once. Treatment indicated: randomized to nivolumab then ipilimumab (arm A) or the reverse (arm B). The material was CD8+ T cells sorted from blood (inferred from file names), obtained from a patient given nivolumab and ipilimumab in sequence. Receptor source: a human donor with melanoma.

The genes are TRBV7-9 and TRBJ2-7, with unresolved D. Trimming took 6 bases from V and 1 from J, leaving 16 bases between them. This CDR3 is built from 15 residues. Per the germline V gene, CDR1 is SEHNR and CDR2 is FQNEAQ (reference sequence). DNA for the CDR3: TGTGCCAGCAGGGCTCCTCTAGGCCCATCCTACGAGCAGTACTTC. Translating it yields CASRAPLGPSYEQYF.

This chain links TRBV2 with TRBJ2-3; 10 nucleotides align to TRBD2. CDR1 and CDR2 (germline): SNHLY, FYNNEI. The CDR3 contains 15 residues. The V segment lost 5 bases and the J segment 4 bases; nucleotides outside the gene matches: 6. CDR3 DNA sequence: TGTGCCAGCAGTCAAAGCGGGGGGGCGGCAGATACGCAGTATTTT. This gives the protein CASSQSGGAADTQYF. The full variable domain, rest sourced from reference TRBV2 and TRBJ2-3, is EPEVTQTPSHQVTQMGQEVILRCVPISNHLYFYWYRQILGQKVEFLVSFYNNEISEKSEIFDDQFSVERPDGSNFTLKIRSTKLEDSAMYFCASSQSGGAADTQYFGPGTRLTVL.

This chain connects TRBV29-1 to TRBJ1-1, with a weak D call TRBD1 (6 bases). The CDR3 has 13 residues. CDR1 is SQVTM and CDR2 is ANQGSEA in the germline V gene. Trimming took 5 bases from V and 5 from J, leaving 15 bases between them. The CDR3 DNA reads as TGCAGCGTTTATTCAGGGGTCGGGACTGAAGCTTTCTTT. This translates into CSVYSGVGTEAFF.

The chain couples TRBV9 to TRBJ2-6; the D gene is possibly TRBD1 (5 bases). Per germline, CDR1 SGDLS and CDR2 YYNGEE. The CDR3 consists of 16 residues. Trimming pared 2 bases from V and 0 bases from J, leaving 9 bases between. CDR3 in DNA: TGTGCCAGCAGCGTCGACAGCATCTCTGGGGCCAACGTCCTGACTTTC. Translating it yields CASSVDSISGANVLTF.

The chain couples TRBV19 to TRBJ1-1; no firm D call. The germline CDR1 and CDR2 sequences are LNHDA and SQIVND (reference sequence). Trimming stripped 7 bases from V and 7 bases from J, with 19 bases between. The CDR3 runs 14 residues. The CDR3 sequence: CASNRLPPGSEAFF. The CDR3 bases are TGTGCCAGTAACCGCCTCCCTCCGGGGAGTGAAGCTTTCTTT.

The rearrangement joins TRBV30 to TRBJ2-7; 9 bases agree with TRBD1. The CDR3 is 16 residues long. V shed 0 bases, J shed 4 bases, and the junction held 10 bases outside the gene matches. The germline V gene encodes CDR1 GTSNPN and CDR2 SVGIG (reference sequence). This chain's CDR3 is CAWSVPWGQGRYEQYF. As DNA, the CDR3 is TGTGCCTGGAGTGTACCCTGGGGACAGGGTAGATACGAGCAGTACTTC.

This chain uses TRBV27 with TRBJ2-3; 7 bases match TRBD2. Trimming took 7 bases from V and 0 from J; bases not matched to a gene: 10. Germline V gene sequence: CDR1 MNHEY, CDR2 SMNVEV (reference sequence). This CDR3 spans 16 amino acids. The CDR3 region is CASKPAGTYSTDTQYF. CDR3 nucleotides: TGTGCCAGCAAGCCAGCGGGAACGTATAGCACAGATACGCAGTATTTT.

This CDR3 is CASSQDGEGATGYTF. DNA for the CDR3: TGCGCCAGCAGCCAAGATGGAGAAGGGGCGACTGGCTACACCTTC. V is TRBV4-3 and J is TRBJ1-2, with D perhaps TRBD1 (5 bases). This CDR3 is built from 15 residues. CDR1 and CDR2 (germline): LGHNA, YSLEER. V was clipped by 0 bases and J by 7 bases, with 15 bases between them.

This chain joins TRBV4-1 and TRBJ2-5; possibly TRBD2 for D (6 bases). The DNA matches TRBJ2-7 better at its end, which makes the J call doubtful. The CDR3 extends over 15 amino acids. The germline V gene encodes CDR1 MGHRA and CDR2 YSYEKL. CDR3 loop: CASSQVAEGTYEQYF. In DNA, the CDR3 is TGCGCCAGCAGCCAGGTAGCGGAGGGAACCTACGAGCAGTACTTC.

CDR3 residues: CASSPRDRVSYEQYF. CDR3 nucleotide sequence: TGTGCCAGCAGCCCCCGGGACAGGGTCTCCTACGAGCAGTACTTC. This chain uses TRBV7-9 with TRBJ2-7; the match to TRBD1 covers 9 bases. V shed 5 bases and J 0 bases; nucleotides not matched to a gene: 5. The germline V gene has CDR1 SEHNR and CDR2 FQNEAQ (reference sequence). This CDR3 is 15 amino acids long.

The rearrangement uses TRBV29-1 and TRBJ2-7, with D possibly matching TRBD1 (5 bases). This CDR3 contains 11 residues. Germline V lookup: CDR1 SQVTM, CDR2 ANQGSEA. V gave up 4 bases and J gave up 6 bases, with 10 bases separating them. CDR3 nucleotides: TGCAGCGTTGTGCAGGACATCGAGCAGTACTTC. Translation gives CSVVQDIEQYF.

The chain has TRBV4-1 and TRBJ1-6, with 8 nucleotides matching TRBD1. The V gene's germline CDR1 is MGHRA and CDR2 YSYEKL. J gave up 7 bases and V 3 bases, and 8 bases lay outside the gene matches. The CDR3 sequence is 16 residues long. CDR3 DNA: TGCGCCAGCAGCCATGAAAGAGGACAGGGAAATTCACCCCTCCACTTT. Its translation is CASSHERGQGNSPLHF.

The chain is built from TRBV6-6 and TRBJ1-2; TRBD1 might be the D (6 bases). With 6 bases removed from V and 4 bases from J, the gap between germline ends came to 9 bases. The CDR3 length is 12 residues. Germline CDR1 and CDR2: MNHNY and SVGAGI (reference sequence). This chain's CDR3 is CASRDRFYGYTF. CDR3 sequence (DNA): TGTGCCAGCAGAGACAGGTTCTATGGCTACACCTTC.

A remark on this clone: Other DNA sequences of this sample code for an identical CDR3. The chain carries TRBV5-6 and TRBJ2-7, with D uncertain. V was clipped by 0 bases and J by 1 base, with 5 bases between them. Germline V gives CDR1 SGHDT, CDR2 YYEEEE. This CDR3 is built from 13 residues. The CDR3 bases are TGTGCCAGCAGCTTGGGTTCTTCCTACGAGCAGTACTTC. As protein: CASSLGSSYEQYF.

The chain recombines TRBV5-5 with TRBJ1-2; D gene unclear. Between the trimmed V and J ends, which lost 1 base and 5 bases, there was a span of 12 bases. CDR1 and CDR2 from the germline V gene are SGHKS and YYEKEE (reference sequence). The CDR3 extends over 14 amino acids. This CDR3 is CASSLSGISYGYTF. The CDR3 bases are TGTGCCAGCAGCTTGTCGGGAATCAGTTATGGCTACACCTTC.

This clone showed up just once. The chain couples TRBV5-1 to TRBJ2-7, with 11 bases fitting TRBD2. V gave up 4 bases and J gave up 8 bases; unmatched junction bases: 11. The CDR3 covers 15 residues. Germline CDR1 reads SGHRS; CDR2 reads YFSETQ. CDR3 amino acids: CASSELAGEVEKQYF. DNA for the CDR3: TGCGCCAGCAGCGAACTAGCGGGAGAGGTGGAGAAGCAGTACTTC.

This chain links TRBV19 with TRBJ1-1, with a weak D call TRBD1 (5 bases). Germline V gives CDR1 LNHDA, CDR2 SQIVND (reference sequence). V was trimmed by 6 bases and J by 8 bases, leaving 16 bases between them. This CDR3 is 13 amino acids long. CDR3 region: CASSPPSDKEAFF. CDR3 DNA: TGTGCCAGTAGCCCTCCGTCGGACAAGGAAGCTTTCTTT.